Included here is one T cell receptor (beta chain) sequence, with context. Its recognized antigen is unknown. The sample holds no much larger clone one base away, and base qualities are not on file. Sequences LGHNT (CDR1) and FRNRAP (CDR2) are obtained from the germline V gene. For this chain, trimming is 5 bases at the V end and 5 bases at the J end, and the number of junction bases without a gene match is 5. Its CDR3 holds 15 amino acids, cysteine through phenylalanine. Of the read, only the CDR3 DNA is kept; its 45 bases are in frame from base 1. Library generation was performed with the immunoSEQ multiplex PCR assay. TCRdb took over this immuneACCESS table, retaining in-frame rearrangements with V and J assigned. Such tables are incomplete; in checked studies, under half of the missing clones stem from an unresolved V gene, and the remainder is unexplained. This sample comprises about 56,000 clones, just over 90% of them detected only once. The biggest ten clones account for roughly 4.2% of the sample.

This specimen comes from a study of technical replicates of blood from a few donors (dated by TCRdb to between 2016 and 2019). The sequenced material came from PBMCs. The receptor comes from a human donor in good health. Some clones in this sample may be carry-over from other donors' samples. In this chain, TRBV12-5 is recombined with TRBJ2-3, and TRBD2 matches 12 of the central bases. At the DNA level, the sequence is TGTGCTAGTGGTCCGACTAGCGGGAGAGGAGATACGCAGTATTTT. Its coded protein is CASGPTSGRGDTQYF. Full variable domain (CDR3 extended with the reference TRBV12-5 and TRBJ2-3 proteins): DARVTQTPRHKVTEMGQEVTMRCQPILGHNTVFWYRQTMMQGLELLAYFRNRAPLDDSGMPKDRFSAEMPDATLATLKIQPSEPRDSAVYFCASGPTSGRGDTQYFGPGTRLTVL.